This record concerns one TCR beta chain sequence. Amplification used 60 Vbeta primers and 13 Jbeta primers. The table came from immunoSEQ multiplex PCR; TCRdb's copy has only in-frame clones and leaves some out. The data show 100,000 to 150,000 clones, about 70% seen once. The data were obtained in a study of cytomegalovirus exposure and HLA in healthy donors. Unmatched junction bases numbered 6, after V lost 3 bases and J lost 7 bases. The CDR3 runs 15 residues. Germline V gives CDR1 KGHSH, CDR2 LQKENI. V and J are TRBV18 and TRBJ2-1, with 10 positions matching TRBD1. This receptor was taken from a woman in her sixties in good health and CMV-seropositive. The source material was PBMCs. The DNA for the CDR3 is TGTGCCAGCTCACCCCGGACAGGGGGAGGGAATGAGCAGTTCTTC. Its translation: CASSPRTGGGNEQFF.